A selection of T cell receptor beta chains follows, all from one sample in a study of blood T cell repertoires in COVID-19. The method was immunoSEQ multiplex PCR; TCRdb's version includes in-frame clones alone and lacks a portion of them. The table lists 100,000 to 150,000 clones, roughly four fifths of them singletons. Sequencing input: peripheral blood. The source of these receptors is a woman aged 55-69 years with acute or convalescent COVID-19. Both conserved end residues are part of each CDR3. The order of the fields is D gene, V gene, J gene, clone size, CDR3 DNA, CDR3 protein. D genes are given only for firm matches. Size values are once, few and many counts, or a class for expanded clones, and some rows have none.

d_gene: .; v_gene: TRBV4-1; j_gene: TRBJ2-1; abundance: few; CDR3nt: TGCGCCAGCAGCCAAGCGACAGACGAGCAGTTCTTC; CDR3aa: CASSQATDEQFF
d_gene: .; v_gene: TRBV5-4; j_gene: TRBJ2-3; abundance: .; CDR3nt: TGTGCCAGCAGCTCGGGGGAACCGGGTACGCAGTATTTT; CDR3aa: CASSSGEPGTQYF
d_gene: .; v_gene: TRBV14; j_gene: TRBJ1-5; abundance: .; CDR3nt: TGTGCCAGCAGGACAAGTACGATTTCGAGCAATCAGCCCCAGCATTTT; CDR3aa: CASRTSTISSNQPQHF
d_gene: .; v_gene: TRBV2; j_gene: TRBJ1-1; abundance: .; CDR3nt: TGTGCCAGCAGTGACGGGAGCTTTTGGACTGAAGCTTTCTTT; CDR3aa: CASSDGSFWTEAFF
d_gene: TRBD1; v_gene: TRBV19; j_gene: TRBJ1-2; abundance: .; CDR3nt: TGTGCCAGTAGTATGAGCGGACAGGACTATGGCTACACCTTC; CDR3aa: CASSMSGQDYGYTF
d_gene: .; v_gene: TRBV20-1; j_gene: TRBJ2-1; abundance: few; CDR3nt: TGCAGTGCTAGTACGGGGGGCCACTACAATGAGCAGTTCTTC; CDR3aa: CSASTGGHYNEQFF
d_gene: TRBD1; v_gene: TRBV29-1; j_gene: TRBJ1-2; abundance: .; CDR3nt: TGCAGCGTTGAGGATCCGACAGGGAGGCATAATAACTATGGCTACACCTTC; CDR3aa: CSVEDPTGRHNNYGYTF
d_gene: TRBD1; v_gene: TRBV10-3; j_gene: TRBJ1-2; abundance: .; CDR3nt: TGTGCCATCGGGGGTTTGACAGGGGACGGCTACACCTTC; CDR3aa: CAIGGLTGDGYTF
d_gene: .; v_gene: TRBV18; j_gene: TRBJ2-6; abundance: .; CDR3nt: TGTGCCAGCTCACCACCGGAAGCGTTGGACTCTGGGGCCAACGTCCTGACTTTC; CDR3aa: CASSPPEALDSGANVLTF
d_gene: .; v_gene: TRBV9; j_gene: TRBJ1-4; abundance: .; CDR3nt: TGTGCCAGCAGCGCTAAGAGTTATTTTAGACCCGCGGGGGAGGATGAAAAACTGTTTTTT; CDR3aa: CASSAKSYFRPAGEDEKLFF